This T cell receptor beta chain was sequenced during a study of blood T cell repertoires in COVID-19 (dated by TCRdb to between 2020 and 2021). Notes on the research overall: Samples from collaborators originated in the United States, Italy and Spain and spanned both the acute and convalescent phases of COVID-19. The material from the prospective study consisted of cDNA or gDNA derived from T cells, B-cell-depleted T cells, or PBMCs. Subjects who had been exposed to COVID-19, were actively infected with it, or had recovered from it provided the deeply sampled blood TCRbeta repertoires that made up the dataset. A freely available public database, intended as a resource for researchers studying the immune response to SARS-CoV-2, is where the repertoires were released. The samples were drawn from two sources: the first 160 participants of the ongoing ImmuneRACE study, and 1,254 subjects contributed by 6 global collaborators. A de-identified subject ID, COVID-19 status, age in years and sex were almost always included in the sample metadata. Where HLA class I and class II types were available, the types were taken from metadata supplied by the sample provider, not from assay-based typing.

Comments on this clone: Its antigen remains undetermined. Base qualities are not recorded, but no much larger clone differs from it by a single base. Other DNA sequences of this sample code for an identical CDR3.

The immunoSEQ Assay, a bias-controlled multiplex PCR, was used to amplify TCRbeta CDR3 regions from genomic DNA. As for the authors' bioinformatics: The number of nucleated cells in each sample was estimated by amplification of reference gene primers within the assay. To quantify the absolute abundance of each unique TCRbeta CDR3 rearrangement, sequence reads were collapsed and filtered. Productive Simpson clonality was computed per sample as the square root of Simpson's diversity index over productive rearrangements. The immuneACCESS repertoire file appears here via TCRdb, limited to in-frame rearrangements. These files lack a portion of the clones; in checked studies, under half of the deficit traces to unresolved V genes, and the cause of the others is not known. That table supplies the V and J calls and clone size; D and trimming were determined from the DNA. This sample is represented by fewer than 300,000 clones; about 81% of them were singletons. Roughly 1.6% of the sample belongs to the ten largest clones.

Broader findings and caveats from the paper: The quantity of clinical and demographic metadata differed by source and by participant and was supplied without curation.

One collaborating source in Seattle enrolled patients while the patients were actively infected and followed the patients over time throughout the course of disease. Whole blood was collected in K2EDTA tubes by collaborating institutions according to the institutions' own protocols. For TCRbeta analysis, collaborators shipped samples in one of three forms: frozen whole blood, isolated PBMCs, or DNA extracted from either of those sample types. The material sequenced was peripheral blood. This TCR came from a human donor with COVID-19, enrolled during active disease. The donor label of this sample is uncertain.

The sequenced DNA is TGTGCCAGCAGCGTAGGGGCGAGTCCGAACACCGGGGAGCTGTTTTTT. The encoded protein is CASSVGASPNTGELFF. The chain links TRBV9 with TRBJ2-2; no D gene is confidently identified. V lost 0 bases and J lost 0 bases; the stretch between them is 9 bases long. The germline V gene gives CDR1 as SGDLS and CDR2 as YYNGEE. From its cysteine to its phenylalanine, the CDR3 spans 16 amino acids. The CDR3 DNA has 48 bases and is translated from base 1.